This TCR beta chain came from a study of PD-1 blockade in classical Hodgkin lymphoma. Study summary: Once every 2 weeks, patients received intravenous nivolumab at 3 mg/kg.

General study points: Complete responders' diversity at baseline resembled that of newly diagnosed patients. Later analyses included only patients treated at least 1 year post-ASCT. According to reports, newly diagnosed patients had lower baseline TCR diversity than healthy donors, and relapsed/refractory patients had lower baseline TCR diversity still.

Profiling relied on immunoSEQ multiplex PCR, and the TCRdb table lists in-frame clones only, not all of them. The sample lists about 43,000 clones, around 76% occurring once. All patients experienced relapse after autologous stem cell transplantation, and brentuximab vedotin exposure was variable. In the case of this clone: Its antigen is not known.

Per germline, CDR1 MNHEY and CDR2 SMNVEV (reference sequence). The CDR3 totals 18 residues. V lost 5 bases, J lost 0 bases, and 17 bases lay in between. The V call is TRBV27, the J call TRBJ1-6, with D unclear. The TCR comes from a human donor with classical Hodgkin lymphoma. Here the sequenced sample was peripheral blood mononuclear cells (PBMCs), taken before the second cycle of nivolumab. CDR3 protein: CASSQDVVGSSYNSPLHF. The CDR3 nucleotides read TGTGCCAGCAGTCAGGACGTCGTTGGCAGCTCCTATAATTCACCCCTCCACTTT.